These 5 T cell receptor beta chains were all obtained from the same sample, sequenced in a study of radiation and T cells in renal cell carcinoma. TCRdb's copy holds only in-frame clones and misses some; the assay was immunoSEQ multiplex PCR. In the table there are 14,000 to 15,000 clones, about two thirds of which are singletons. Treatment here: treatment-naive control, cytoreductive nephrectomy. The sequenced sample was tumor tissue, obtained from a patient whose treatment was nephrectomy without radiotherapy. The receptors derive from a man in his 60s with renal cell carcinoma.

The chain couples TRBV28 to TRBJ2-7; possible D gene TRBD1, 6 bases. Germline lookup yields CDR1 MDHEN and CDR2 SYDVKM. V was shortened by 7 bases and J by 1 base, with 17 bases between the two germline ends. The CDR3 has 15 residues. The CDR3 is CASNPQGLGSYEQYF. The CDR3 region has the DNA TGTGCCAGCAATCCTCAGGGGTTAGGTTCCTACGAGCAGTACTTC.

This chain connects TRBV11-2 to TRBJ1-3; D is unclear. From germline, CDR1 is SGHAT and CDR2 FQNNGV. The CDR3 covers 14 residues. V was cut by 1 base and J by 4 bases, with 8 bases left in between. DNA of the CDR3: TGTGCCAGCAGCTTAGGGACCGCCGGAAACACCATATATTTT. Protein product: CASSLGTAGNTIYF. The variable domain in full, completed from reference TRBV11-2 and TRBJ1-3, reads EAGVAQSPRYKIIEKRQSVAFWCNPISGHATLYWYQQILGQGPKLLIQFQNNGVVDDSQLPKDRFSAERLKGVDSTLKIQPAKLEDSAVYLCASSLGTAGNTIYFGEGSWLTVV.

This chain links TRBV6-5 with TRBJ2-7; TRBD2 matches at 9 bases. The CDR3 contains 14 residues. Germline V CDR1 and CDR2: MNHEY, SVGAGI. Trimming removed 1 base from V and 7 bases from J; junction bases left unmatched: 5. CDR3 region: CASSYLAGGPEQYF. The CDR3 coding sequence is TGTGCCAGCAGTTACTTGGCGGGGGGGCCTGAGCAGTACTTC.

There are a few counts of this clone. The chain employs TRBV7-8 and TRBJ1-2, with a weak D call TRBD1 (5 bases). This CDR3 is built from 15 residues. The ends were cut back, 3 bases at V and 5 bases at J, with 16 bases in the middle. Per germline, CDR1 SGHVS and CDR2 FQNEAQ. Written as DNA, the CDR3 is TGTGCCAGCAGCTTGTCTGGCCCCAGGGAGTATGGCTACACCTTC. It is translated as CASSLSGPREYGYTF.

The rearrangement links TRBV19 to TRBJ2-1; D remains unclear. V gave up 5 bases and J gave up 5 bases, with 16 bases separating them. Germline V gene sequence: CDR1 LNHDA, CDR2 SQIVND (reference sequence). The CDR3 loop spans 15 amino acids. Here the CDR3 reads CASSRSLEQDNEQFF. For the CDR3, the DNA is TGTGCCAGTAGTCGAAGTCTAGAGCAAGACAATGAGCAGTTCTTC.